This T cell receptor beta chain was captured by sequencing in a study of T-cell reconstitution after alpha-beta-depleted transplantation in children. Points from the study as a whole: Reported findings indicate that, about two months after transplant, alpha-beta T cells came from several hundred expanded clones, which were derived from non-depleted graft cells.

CDR1 and CDR2 (germline): MGHDK, SYGVNS. Trimming stripped 5 bases from V and 1 base from J, with 18 bases between. The CDR3 is 16 residues long. Comments on this clonotype: Its target is unknown.

TCRbeta library construction was performed incorporating unique molecular identifiers. TCRdb itself ran the PCR reads through MiXCR, one entry per CDR3 protein. The sample shows 300,000 to 400,000 distinct CDR3 sequences, approximately 23% of them seen only once. The sequence was obtained from a male patient younger than 18 who had a stem cell transplant for acute lymphoblastic leukemia, so the T cells may come from the graft donor. The specimen comprised PBMCs, mostly from graft donor cells, sampled 180 days after TCRalphabeta/CD19-depleted stem cell transplant. The chain has TRBV25-1 and TRBJ2-7; D may be TRBD1 (6 bases). The CDR3 protein is CASSQIPPRGSYEQYF. The CDR3 bases are TGTGCCAGCAGTCAAATCCCCCCCAGGGGATCCTACGAGCAGTACTTC.